These T cell receptor beta chains were read from a single sample in a study of OX40 agonist ivuxolimab in advanced cancers. The assay was immunoSEQ multiplex PCR, and TCRdb's table has in-frame clones only and misses some. The sample consists of some 84,000 clones, approximately 90% of them appearing once. This sample comprised CD4+ or CD8+ T cells sorted from blood, obtained in a trial of the OX40 agonist ivuxolimab. Receptors were obtained from an adult with an advanced solid tumor such as melanoma, head and neck, liver or kidney cancer. Both conserved end residues are part of each CDR3. A D gene is named only where the DNA matches it firmly.

j_call v_call d_call cdr3_nt cdr3_aa
TRBJ1-1 TRBV6-5 NA TGTGCCAGCAGTTACCCGATTGGGAACACTGAAGCTTTCTTT CASSYPIGNTEAFF
TRBJ2-3 TRBV4-2 NA TGTGCCAGCAGCCAAACTAGCTGGGATACGCAGTATTTT CASSQTSWDTQYF
TRBJ2-5 TRBV4-1 TRBD2 TGCGCCAGCAGCCAAGACCCAGCGGGGTGGGAGACCCAGTACTTC CASSQDPAGWETQYF
TRBJ2-5 TRBV2 TRBD2 TGTGCCAGCAAGCTAGCGGGGGGTCTGCGTCAAGAGACCCAGTACTTC CASKLAGGLRQETQYF
TRBJ1-5 TRBV19 NA TGTGCCAGTAGTATCATTCAGGGGACGCCTCAGCCCCAGCATTTT CASSIIQGTPQPQHF
TRBJ2-3 TRBV6-1 NA TGTGCCAGCACCCCGGGGGTTAGCACAGATACGCAGTATTTT CASTPGVSTDTQYF
TRBJ1-4 TRBV9 NA TGTGCCAGCAGCGTAGGACAGTCCGGGGAAAAACTGTTTTTT CASSVGQSGEKLFF
TRBJ2-3 TRBV9 TRBD2 TGTGCCAGCAGCTTAAGCGGGGAAGGGACAGATACGCAGTATTTT CASSLSGEGTDTQYF
TRBJ2-7 TRBV15 NA TGTGCCACCAGCAGTCCGGGGGACGAGCAGTACTTC CATSSPGDEQYF
TRBJ2-7 TRBV10-2 NA TGCGCCAGCAGTGAGAGAGGGACCTCCTCCTACGAGCAGTACTTC CASSERGTSSYEQYF